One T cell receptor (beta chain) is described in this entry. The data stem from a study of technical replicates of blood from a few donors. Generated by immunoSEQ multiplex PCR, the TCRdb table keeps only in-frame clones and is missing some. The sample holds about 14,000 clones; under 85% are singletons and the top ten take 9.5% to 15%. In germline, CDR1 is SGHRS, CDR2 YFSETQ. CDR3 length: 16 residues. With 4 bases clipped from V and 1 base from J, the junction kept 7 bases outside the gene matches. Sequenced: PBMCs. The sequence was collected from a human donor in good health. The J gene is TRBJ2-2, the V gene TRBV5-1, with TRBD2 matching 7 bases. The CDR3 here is CASSLAASGNTGELFF. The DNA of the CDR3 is TGCGCCAGCAGCCTAGCCGCTAGCGGGAACACCGGGGAGCTGTTTTTT.